This T cell receptor (beta chain) was sequenced for a study of cytomegalovirus exposure and HLA in healthy donors. Across the study: Drawn from HLA-typed donors, tens of millions of unique TCRs were held in an early data release.

For this clone: What it recognizes is unknown.

Study-wide results and caveats: Most of the TCR beta V segments (in an earlier analysis) were productive either about 87% or about 30% of the time. Fewer N-insertions than the approximately 680-donor mean were reportedly shown by an Asian-associated ancestry cluster in a later analysis.

PCR was performed using 60 Vbeta and 13 Jbeta primers. Using immunoSEQ multiplex PCR, the repertoire was profiled, and TCRdb retains in-frame clones only, with some absent. Of some 200,000 clones listed, approximately 80% are singletons. The V and J ends lost 3 bases and 2 bases, in that order; junction bases with no gene match: 7. This CDR3 comprises 17 residues. CDR1 is MGHDK and CDR2 is SYGVNS in the germline V gene. V gene TRBV25-1 combines with J gene TRBJ2-3, with 11 bases that match TRBD2. Sequenced input: PBMCs. This TCR derives from a boy between 2 and 10 years old in good health and CMV-seronegative. CDR3 loop: CASSDLLAGVTTDTQYF. Here the CDR3 DNA reads TGTGCCAGCAGTGACCTACTAGCGGGGGTTACCACAGATACGCAGTATTTT.